The 16 T cell receptor beta chains reported below all come from one sample, sequenced in a study of T cells in Graves' hyperthyroidism and ophthalmopathy. Amplification yielded TCR beta CDR3 regions, with RNA transcripts as the source. HTBI primers were used for first-round RT-PCR of the TCR CDR3. TCRdb redid the calling of the multiplex PCR reads with MiXCR, one entry per CDR3 protein. The sample has around 55,000 distinct CDR3 sequences, 48% seen once. The specimen sequenced was blood. These receptors were collected from a woman aged 50 to 65 with Graves' ophthalmopathy.

V usage is TRBV7-8 and J usage is TRBJ2-5; D tentatively fits TRBD1 or TRBD2 (6 bases each). Germline V lookup: CDR1 SGHVS, CDR2 FQNEAQ. CDR3 length: 17 amino acids. Trimming left V 2 bases short and J 5 bases short, with 21 bases between. The CDR3 DNA reads TGTGCCAGCAGCTTAACGGGACGGGGGCGCTATGGGGAGACCCAGTACTTC. Translated: CASSLTGRGRYGETQYF.

This clonotype was seen a few times. The conserved phenylalanine or tryptophan normally closing the CDR3 is absent here, so this likely arose from a read error. The DNA is omitted, as the CDR3 cannot be located on it reliably, and the CDR3 follows TCRdb's listing. The CDR3 loop is CASSIRTAGG. V is TRBV19 and J is TRBJ2-7; the table's D call, TRBD2, was not checked against the DNA. Germline-derived CDR1 and CDR2 are LNHDA and SQIVND (reference sequence). The CDR3 adds up to 10 amino acids, both ends counted.

Remarks on this clonotype: This may arise from a read error, as a much more abundant clone is one base away. The chain carries TRBV24-1 and TRBJ1-2, with D hard to call. The germline V gene encodes CDR1 KGHDR and CDR2 SFDVKD. The V and J ends lost 6 bases and 1 base respectively, with 11 bases between them. The length of the CDR3 is 14 residues. CDR3 residues: CATSYVTINYGYTF. The CDR3 DNA reads TGTGCCACCAGTTACGTCACTATTAACTATGGCTACACCTTC.

This clonotype came up once. The rearrangement joins TRBV20-1 to TRBJ2-3; D remains unclear. Looked up from germline, CDR1 is DFQATT and CDR2 is SNEGSKA (reference sequence). This CDR3 spans 12 amino acids. V lost 1 base and J 2 bases, leaving 4 bases between the germline ends. CDR3 residues: CSARANTDTQYF. The CDR3 coding sequence is TGCAGTGCTAGAGCCAACACAGATACGCAGTATTTT.

This clonotype was observed once. This rearrangement joins TRBV10-3 to TRBJ1-5; D is possibly TRBD1 (5 bases). V lost 6 bases to trimming and J lost 3 bases, with 15 bases between them. The CDR3 contains 15 residues. Germline V gene sequence: CDR1 ENHRY, CDR2 SYGVKD. The DNA for the CDR3 is TGTGCCATCAGGGGATCCGGGGGGGACAATCAGCCCCAGCATTTT. This codes for CAIRGSGGDNQPQHF.

This clonotype has at least ten counts. V usage is TRBV7-9 and J usage is TRBJ2-5, with a tentative D call TRBD1 (6 bases). The V end was cut by 2 bases, the J end by 1 base, with 14 bases between. The CDR3 runs to 16 residues. From germline, CDR1 is SEHNR and CDR2 FQNEAQ (reference sequence). CDR3 sequence reads: CASSLLGAGPQETQYF. DNA for the CDR3: TGTGCCAGCAGCTTACTGGGGGCCGGCCCCCAAGAGACCCAGTACTTC.

This clonotype was seen many times. The junction does not match germline at one end; this may be a read error. The chain combines TRBV11-2 with TRBJ2-2; perhaps TRBD1 as D (7 bases). Germline CDR1 is SGHAT and CDR2 is FQNNGV. The CDR3 extends over 15 amino acids. The CDR3 region has the DNA TGTGCCAGCAGCTTGGAGGGGGCGGTCACCGGGGAGCTGATTTTT. This translates into CASSLEGAVTGELIF.

This clonotype was recorded many times. V and J are TRBV3-1 and TRBJ2-7; possibly TRBD2 for D (5 bases). The V gene's germline CDR1 is LGHDT and CDR2 YNNKEL (reference sequence). The CDR3 is 13 residues long. Trimming removed 1 base from V and 6 bases from J, with 10 bases in between. The CDR3 loop is CASSQGTDGEQYF. CDR3 DNA sequence: TGTGCCAGCAGCCAAGGGACTGACGGCGAGCAGTACTTC.

This clonotype was picked up many times. The J gene is TRBJ1-6, the V gene TRBV3-1; no clear D gene. Germline V gene lookup returns CDR1 LGHDT and CDR2 YNNKEL (reference sequence). The length of the CDR3 is 13 residues. V was shortened by 5 bases and J by 6 bases, with 8 bases between the two germline ends. CDR3: CASSSSGNSPLHF. The CDR3 DNA reads TGTGCCAGCAGCTCCTCTGGTAATTCACCCCTCCACTTT.

This clonotype was detected ten times or more. V gene TRBV9 combines with J gene TRBJ2-5; 7 nucleotides align to TRBD1. The CDR3 is made up of 14 amino acids. J lost 5 bases, V lost 4 bases, and 8 bases had no gene match. Germline V gene data show CDR1 as SGDLS and CDR2 as YYNGEE. The CDR3: CASSPWDSGETQYF. The CDR3 DNA follows: TGTGCCAGCAGCCCATGGGACAGCGGCGAGACCCAGTACTTC.

This clonotype was seen repeatedly, ten times or more. This chain joins TRBV6-6 and TRBJ2-7; D is unclear. V lost 6 bases, J lost 4 bases, and 7 bases lay in between. The CDR3 runs 11 residues. Germline V gives CDR1 MNHNY, CDR2 SVGAGI (reference sequence). The CDR3 reads CASSKRYEQYF. As DNA, the CDR3 is TGTGCCAGCAGCAAGAGATACGAGCAGTACTTC.

In its sample, this clonotype was seen many times. The rearrangement uses TRBV19 and TRBJ1-3; tentative D call: TRBD1 (5 bases). Trimming stripped 5 bases from V and 0 bases from J, with 17 bases between. The CDR3 is made up of 17 amino acids. In germline, CDR1 is LNHDA, CDR2 SQIVND (reference sequence). The CDR3 sequence is CASSGGRGRGSGNTIYF. DNA for the CDR3: TGTGCCAGTAGTGGGGGACGGGGCCGGGGCTCTGGAAACACCATATATTTT.

This clonotype was observed many times. V gene TRBV20-1 combines with J gene TRBJ2-3; maybe TRBD1 (5 bases). Trimming stripped 2 bases from V and 2 bases from J, with 11 bases between. This CDR3 has 14 residues. The germline V gene encodes CDR1 DFQATT and CDR2 SNEGSKA (reference sequence). The CDR3 DNA reads as TGCAGTGCTAGATACAGGTTGGCCACAGATACGCAGTATTTT. Protein: CSARYRLATDTQYF.

Only a few counts were recorded for this clonotype. The V gene is TRBV4-3, the J gene TRBJ1-2, with D unresolved. Between the trimmed V and J ends, which lost 0 bases and 4 bases, there was a span of 12 bases. The CDR3 loop spans 15 amino acids. The germline V gene encodes CDR1 LGHNA and CDR2 YSLEER. The CDR3 loop reads CASSQESHEAYGYTF. The CDR3 DNA is TGCGCCAGCAGCCAAGAAAGCCATGAGGCCTATGGCTACACCTTC.

The chain links TRBV4-1 to TRBJ2-1; 8 bases are shared with TRBD2. Trimming removed 6 bases from V and 9 bases from J; junction bases left unmatched: 16. Germline lookup yields CDR1 MGHRA and CDR2 YSYEKL. CDR3 length: 16 amino acids. The CDR3 is CASRRTGAGGEGEQFF. The CDR3 DNA reads as TGCGCCAGCAGGAGGACTGGGGCGGGAGGAGAGGGTGAGCAGTTCTTC.

This clonotype was detected many times. The genes are TRBV5-6 and TRBJ2-1, with D perhaps matching TRBD1 or TRBD2 (5 bases each). The V gene's germline CDR1 is SGHDT and CDR2 YYEEEE. The CDR3 loop spans 15 amino acids. The V end lost 1 base, the J end lost 4 bases, and 12 bases lay between the germline ends. DNA for the CDR3: TGTGCCAGCAGCTTGTACGGGGCATTATACAATGAGCAGTTCTTC. Encoded protein: CASSLYGALYNEQFF.